The 15 T cell receptor beta chains presented below share a single source sample, sequenced in a study of blood T cell repertoires in COVID-19. Here immunoSEQ multiplex PCR was the method, and the copy in TCRdb shows in-frame clones only, minus some. The table records about 11,000 clones, approximately 79% of them present only once. Sequencing was done on a sample of peripheral blood. The receptors were gathered from a man aged 70 or older with active COVID-19.

The genes are TRBV12-5 and TRBJ2-2, with a possible D match to TRBD2 (5 bases). Trimming took 5 bases from V and 0 from J, leaving 10 bases between them. Germline loops: CDR1 LGHNT, CDR2 FRNRAP. The CDR3 is made up of 15 amino acids. CDR3 region: CASGPPGANTGELFF. CDR3 DNA: TGTGCTAGTGGTCCCCCCGGGGCGAACACCGGGGAGCTGTTTTTT.

The rearrangement joins TRBV5-8 to TRBJ1-2; D might be TRBD1 (6 bases). Germline V gene sequence: CDR1 SGHTS, CDR2 YDEGEE. The CDR3 sequence is 15 residues long. The germline V and J ends were trimmed by 5 bases and 2 bases, with 16 bases remaining between them. CDR3 bases: TGTGCCAGCAGACAAGGACAGCTGGGGAACTATGGCTACACCTTC. Encoded protein: CASRQGQLGNYGYTF.

V and J are TRBV7-2 and TRBJ2-6; 7 bases are shared with TRBD2. With V trimmed by 1 base and J by 1 base, 4 bases remained unmatched. The CDR3 contains 17 residues. CDR1 SGHTA and CDR2 FQGNSA come from the germline V gene. In nucleotides, the CDR3 is TGTGCCAGCAGCTTAGGAGGCGGGGGATCTGGGGCCAACGTCCTGACTTTC. Its protein product is CASSLGGGGSGANVLTF.

The genes are TRBV10-3 and TRBJ2-1; 7 bases agree with TRBD2. The CDR3 sequence is 15 residues long. V trimming: 3 bases; J trimming: 0 bases; junction bases outside the gene matches: 2. Germline lookup yields CDR1 ENHRY and CDR2 SYGVKD. The CDR3: CAISDGGSSYNEQFF. The CDR3 region has the DNA TGTGCCATCAGTGACGGGGGGAGCTCCTACAATGAGCAGTTCTTC.

The chain employs TRBV7-2 and TRBJ2-1; a weak D match, TRBD1 (6 bases). V lost 0 bases and J lost 8, with 8 bases in between. Germline loops: CDR1 SGHTA, CDR2 FQGNSA. This CDR3 contains 13 residues. For the CDR3, the DNA is TGTGCCAGCAGCTTAGCACAGGGCTATGAGCAGTTCTTC. Encoded protein: CASSLAQGYEQFF.

The chain combines TRBV7-3 with TRBJ1-1; TRBD1 matches 8 bases. V dropped 2 bases and J dropped 2; count of bases not matched to a gene: 1. The CDR3 spans 14 residues. The V gene's germline CDR1 is SGHTA and CDR2 FQGTGA. The CDR3 nucleotides are TGTGCCAGCAGCTTACAGGGGGCTAACACTGAAGCTTTCTTT. It codes for CASSLQGANTEAFF.

This chain connects TRBV6-5 to TRBJ1-6; D is unclear. With 6 bases removed from V and 5 bases from J, the gap between germline ends came to 14 bases. Per the germline V gene, CDR1 is MNHEY and CDR2 is SVGAGI. The CDR3 totals 15 residues. CDR3 in amino acids: CASRRELYNNSPLHF. The CDR3 nucleotides read TGTGCCAGCAGAAGGGAGCTTTACAATAATTCACCCCTCCACTTT.

V usage is TRBV5-1 and J usage is TRBJ1-1; no clear D gene. This CDR3 comprises 16 residues. Trimming shortened V by 0 bases and J by 1 base, and 13 bases separated the two germline ends. From germline, CDR1 is SGHRS and CDR2 YFSETQ. The CDR3 region is CASSLELRDKNTEAFF. The CDR3 region has the DNA TGCGCCAGCAGCTTGGAGTTGAGAGACAAGAACACTGAAGCTTTCTTT.

CDR3 bases: TGCGCCAGCAGCCAAGGGGGGGGGCCCTATGAGCAGTTCTTC. This translates into CASSQGGGPYEQFF. This sequence joins TRBV4-3 and TRBJ2-1; tentative D call: TRBD2 (7 bases). Germline CDR1 and CDR2: LGHNA and YSLEER. V was trimmed by 1 base and J by 8 bases, leaving 12 bases between them. This CDR3 comprises 14 residues.

The chain joins TRBV11-2 to TRBJ2-1; TRBD2 is a possible D gene (7 bases). The CDR3 covers 14 residues. V shed 4 bases and J shed 10 bases, with 17 bases lying between them. Germline V gene sequence: CDR1 SGHAT, CDR2 FQNNGV. The CDR3 spells CASSSSAGALEQFF. The CDR3 DNA is TGTGCCAGCAGCTCCTCGGCGGGGGCGTTAGAGCAGTTCTTC.

V gene TRBV5-1 combines with J gene TRBJ2-1, with D tentatively TRBD2 (6 bases). The CDR3 sequence is 16 residues long. Germline V gene lookup returns CDR1 SGHRS and CDR2 YFSETQ. V was pared by 0 bases and J by 6 bases, with 16 bases between. The CDR3 DNA follows: TGCGCCAGCAGCTTGGCCCTCGCGGGGAGTAGCAATGAGCAGTTCTTC. It yields the protein CASSLALAGSSNEQFF.

The chain links TRBV5-4 to TRBJ1-2; 8 bases align to TRBD1. After removal of 3 bases from V and 7 bases from J, the junction contained 5 bases not matched to a gene. Germline assignment: CDR1 SGHNT and CDR2 YYREEE (reference sequence). The CDR3 has 13 amino acids. The CDR3 region is CASSSGTGSGYTF. The CDR3 coding sequence is TGTGCCAGCAGCTCAGGGACAGGATCTGGCTACACCTTC.

The V gene is TRBV16, the J gene TRBJ1-2; D perhaps matches TRBD1 (5 bases). CDR1 and CDR2 from the germline V gene are KGHSY and FQNENV. V lost 0 bases to trimming and J lost 8 bases, with 10 bases between them. The CDR3 is made up of 13 amino acids. The CDR3 loop reads CASSQSGLWGYTF. CDR3 DNA sequence: TGTGCCAGCAGCCAATCGGGGCTCTGGGGCTACACCTTC.

The chain's CDR3 is CASSIHRSTQYF. The DNA of the CDR3 is TGTGCCAGCAGCATACACCGCAGTACGCAGTATTTT. The chain recombines TRBV12-3 or TRBV12-4 with TRBJ2-3; D not certain. Trimming removed 6 bases from V and 8 bases from J, with 12 bases in between. This CDR3 contains 12 residues.

The CDR3 protein is CASSPSGGRTDTQYF. The CDR3 DNA is TGTGCCAGCAGTCCCAGCGGGGGGCGCACAGATACGCAGTATTTT. This chain links TRBV28 with TRBJ2-3; TRBD2 matches 9 bases. The CDR3 loop spans 15 amino acids. V lost 5 bases and J lost 1; bases outside the gene matches: 4. Germline CDR1 reads MDHEN; CDR2 reads SYDVKM. Supplemented by reference TRBV28 and TRBJ2-3, the full variable domain reads DVKVTQSSRYLVKRTGEKVFLECVQDMDHENMFWYRQDPGLGLRLIYFSYDVKMKEKGDIPEGYSVSREKKERFSLILESASTNQTSMYLCASSPSGGRTDTQYFGPGTRLTVL.